Listed below are T cell receptor beta chains from one sample, sequenced in a study of T cells in localized non-small cell lung cancer. Measured with immunoSEQ multiplex PCR; TCRdb has only the in-frame clones, and not every one. Here the sample spans tens of thousands of clones, approximately 90% being singletons. The source material was peripheral blood, sampled before any cancer treatment. All receptors derive from a female donor older than 55 with stage I lung adenocarcinoma. CDR3s include the opening cysteine and the closing phenylalanine or tryptophan. A row's size may be missing; if present it is once, few, many or a size class.

v_call clone_size cdr3_aa
TRBV4-1 . CASSPSSPVSIRGLYEQYF
TRBV19 once CASSTQGVQPQHF
TRBV10-3 . CASKTGFSTDTQYF
TRBV15 . CATSTRIWGDNEQFF
TRBV6-6 . CASRRGPGPQHF
TRBV11-2 . CASSPFTDTQYF
TRBV2 . CASTGAIDYNEQFF
TRBV4-1 . CASSQDRLDRTTYEQYF
TRBV2 . CASRRYTGTRNTGELFF
TRBV5-1 once CASSVGTSGFYNEQFF
TRBV5-1 . CASSLDRFPNEQYF
TRBV18 . CASSPQRGGDNEQFF
TRBV5-1 . CASSSMNPNTGELFF